The sequence of this T cell receptor beta chain was determined in a study of vaccination and CD4 T cells after COVID-19. Treatment of the sample: roughly ten-day PBMC culture with coronavirus spike peptide pools or control peptides (ViraFEST assay). Scientists ran DNA taken from cultured CD4+ T cells through the Oncomine TCR Beta short-read assay for sequencing. TCRdb recomputed calls from the PCR reads with MiXCR, one row per CDR3 protein. Seen here are 15,000 to 20,000 distinct CDR3 sequences, roughly 56% observed once, and the top ten hold approximately 4.7%. A word on this clonotype: Its target is unknown.

Sequenced here: CD4+ T cells from blood, cultured in vitro, sampled after SARS-CoV-2 vaccination. This sequence originates from a human donor who had recovered from COVID-19.

CDR3 DNA: TGTGCCAGCAGCCCCACCGGGGGGCGGACTGAAGCTTTCTTT. This sequence encodes CASSPTGGRTEAFF. J is TRBJ1-1 and V is TRBV11-2; weak D call: TRBD1 (6 bases). CDR1 SGHAT and CDR2 FQNNGV come from the germline V gene. The CDR3 extends over 14 amino acids. V shed 5 bases and J shed 5 bases, with 15 bases lying between them.